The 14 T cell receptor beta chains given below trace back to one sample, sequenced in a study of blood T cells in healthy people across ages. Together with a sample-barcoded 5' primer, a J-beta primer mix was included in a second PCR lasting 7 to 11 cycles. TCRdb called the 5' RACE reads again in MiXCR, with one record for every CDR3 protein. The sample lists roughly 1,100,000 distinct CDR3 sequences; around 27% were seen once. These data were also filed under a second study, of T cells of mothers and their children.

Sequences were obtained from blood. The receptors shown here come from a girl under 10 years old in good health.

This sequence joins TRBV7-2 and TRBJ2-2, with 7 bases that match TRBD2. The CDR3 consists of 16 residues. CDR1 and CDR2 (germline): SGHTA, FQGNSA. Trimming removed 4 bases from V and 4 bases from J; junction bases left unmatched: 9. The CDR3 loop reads CASSSQTSVSTGELFF. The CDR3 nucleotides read TGTGCCAGCAGCTCTCAAACTAGCGTTAGCACCGGGGAGCTGTTTTTT. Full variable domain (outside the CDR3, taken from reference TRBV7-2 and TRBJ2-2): GAGVSQSPSNKVTEKGKDVELRCDPISGHTALYWYRQSLGQGLEFLIYFQGNSAPDKSGLPSDRFSAERTGGSVSTLTIQRTQQEDSAVYLCASSSQTSVSTGELFFGEGSRLTVL.

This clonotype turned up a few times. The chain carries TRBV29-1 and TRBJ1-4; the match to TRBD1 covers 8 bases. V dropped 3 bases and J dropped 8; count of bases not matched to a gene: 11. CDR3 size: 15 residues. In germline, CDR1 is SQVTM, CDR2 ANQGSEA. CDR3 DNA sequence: TGCAGCGTTGACGGAGTGACAGGGGAGGGCGAAAAACTGTTTTTT. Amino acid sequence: CSVDGVTGEGEKLFF.

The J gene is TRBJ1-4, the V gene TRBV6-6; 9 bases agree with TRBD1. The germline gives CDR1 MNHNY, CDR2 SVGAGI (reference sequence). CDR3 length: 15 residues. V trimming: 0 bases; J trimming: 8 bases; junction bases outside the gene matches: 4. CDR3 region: CASSYSGQGKEKLFF. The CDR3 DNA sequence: TGTGCCAGCAGTTACTCCGGACAGGGGAAGGAAAAACTGTTTTTT.

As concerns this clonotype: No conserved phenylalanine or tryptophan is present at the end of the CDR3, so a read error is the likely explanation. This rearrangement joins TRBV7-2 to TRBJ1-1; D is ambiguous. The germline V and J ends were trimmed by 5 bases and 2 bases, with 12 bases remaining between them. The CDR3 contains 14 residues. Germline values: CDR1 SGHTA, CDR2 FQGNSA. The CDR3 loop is CASSPRLVNTEAFS. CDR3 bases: TGTGCCAGCAGCCCCCGACTTGTTAACACTGAAGCTTTCTCT.

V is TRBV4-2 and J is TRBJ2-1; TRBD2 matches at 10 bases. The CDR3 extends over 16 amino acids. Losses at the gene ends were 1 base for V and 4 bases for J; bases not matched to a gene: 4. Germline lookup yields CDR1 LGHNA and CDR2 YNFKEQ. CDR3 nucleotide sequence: TGTGCCAGCAGCCAAGCGTTACTAGCGGGGTACAATGAGCAGTTCTTC. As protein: CASSQALLAGYNEQFF.

CDR3 nucleotides: TGTGCCAGCAGCTTAGCAGGGATACACTACGAGCAGTACTTC. It translates to CASSLAGIHYEQYF. The chain is built from TRBV11-1 and TRBJ2-7; no reliable D call. The V and J ends lost 0 bases and 3 bases respectively, with 9 bases between them. The CDR3 is 14 residues long. Germline V gene sequence: CDR1 SGHAT, CDR2 FQDESV (reference sequence).

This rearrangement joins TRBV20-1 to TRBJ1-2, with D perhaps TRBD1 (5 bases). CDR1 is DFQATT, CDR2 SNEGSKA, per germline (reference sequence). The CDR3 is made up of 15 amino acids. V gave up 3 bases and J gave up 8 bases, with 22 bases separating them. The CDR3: CSASASRPGVGGYTF. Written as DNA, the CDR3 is TGCAGTGCTAGCGCCTCTCGCCCGGGGGTTGGCGGCTACACCTTC.

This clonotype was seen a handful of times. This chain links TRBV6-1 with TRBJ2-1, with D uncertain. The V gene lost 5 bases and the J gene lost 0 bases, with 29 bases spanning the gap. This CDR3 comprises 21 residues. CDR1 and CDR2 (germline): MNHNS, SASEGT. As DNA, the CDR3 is TGTGCCAGCAGTCGTAGGCCCAACACACCTTCTAAGTCCTACTCCTACAATGAGCAGTTCTTC. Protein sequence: CASSRRPNTPSKSYSYNEQFF.

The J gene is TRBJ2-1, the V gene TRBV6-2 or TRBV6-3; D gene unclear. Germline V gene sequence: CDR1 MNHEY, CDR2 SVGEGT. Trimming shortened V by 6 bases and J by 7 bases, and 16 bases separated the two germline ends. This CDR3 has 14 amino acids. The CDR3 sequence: CASSPIDATNEQFF. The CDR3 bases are TGTGCCAGCAGCCCCATCGATGCTACAAATGAGCAGTTCTTC.

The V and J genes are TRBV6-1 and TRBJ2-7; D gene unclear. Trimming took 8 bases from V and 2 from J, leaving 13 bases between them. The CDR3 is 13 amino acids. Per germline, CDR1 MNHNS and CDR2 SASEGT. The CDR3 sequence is CASSLNVPYEQYF. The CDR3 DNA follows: TGTGCCAGCTCCCTAAACGTACCCTACGAGCAGTACTTC.

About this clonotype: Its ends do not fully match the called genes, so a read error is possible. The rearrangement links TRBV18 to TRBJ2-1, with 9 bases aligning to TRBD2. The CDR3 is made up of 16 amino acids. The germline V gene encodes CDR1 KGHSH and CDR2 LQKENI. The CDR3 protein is CASSPWSLAGYNEKFF. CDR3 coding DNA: TGTGCCAGCTCACCATGGAGTCTAGCGGGGTACAATGAGAAGTTCTTC. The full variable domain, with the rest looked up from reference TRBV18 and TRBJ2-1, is NAGVMQNPRHLVRRRGQEARLRCSPMKGHSHVYWYRQLPEEGLKFMVYLQKENIIDESGMPKERFSAEFPKEGPSILRIQQVVRGDSAAYFCASSPWSLAGYNEKFFGPGTRLTVL.

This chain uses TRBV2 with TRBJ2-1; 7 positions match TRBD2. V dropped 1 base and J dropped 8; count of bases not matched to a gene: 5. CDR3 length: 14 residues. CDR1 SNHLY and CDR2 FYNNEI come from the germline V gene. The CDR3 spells CASSEDGGEDEQFF. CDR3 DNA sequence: TGTGCCAGCAGTGAAGATGGGGGGGAGGATGAGCAGTTCTTC.

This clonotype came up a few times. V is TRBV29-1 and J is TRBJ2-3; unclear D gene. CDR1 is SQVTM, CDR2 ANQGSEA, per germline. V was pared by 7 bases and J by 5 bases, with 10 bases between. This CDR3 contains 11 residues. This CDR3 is CSGRIGDTQYF. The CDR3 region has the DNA TGCAGCGGAAGGATCGGAGATACGCAGTATTTT.

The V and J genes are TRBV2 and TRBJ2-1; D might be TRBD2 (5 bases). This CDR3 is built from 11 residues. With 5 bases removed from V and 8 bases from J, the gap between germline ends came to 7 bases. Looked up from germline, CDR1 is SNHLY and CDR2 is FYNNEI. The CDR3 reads CASSRRDEQFF. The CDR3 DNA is TGTGCCAGCAGTCGGCGGGATGAGCAGTTCTTC.